Presented here are 16 T cell receptor beta chains from one specimen sequenced in a study of cytomegalovirus exposure and HLA in healthy donors. PCR amplification relied on 60 Vbeta primers (plus 13 Jbeta primers). The data were produced by immunoSEQ multiplex PCR, yet TCRdb's version contains in-frame clones alone and is incomplete. The table records 150,000 to 200,000 clones, around 74% of them present only once. Material for sequencing was PBMCs. Receptor source: a male donor in good health and CMV-seronegative.

The chain carries TRBV29-1 and TRBJ2-5; D might be TRBD1 (5 bases). Judging by the DNA end, TRBJ2-7 fits better; the J call may be wrong. Germline-derived CDR1 and CDR2 are SQVTM and ANQGSEA. The CDR3 is 15 amino acids. For the CDR3, the DNA is TGCAGCGTTCTACCCTGGCAGGGCATAACCTACGAGCAGTACTTC. Encoded protein: CSVLPWQGITYEQYF.

This chain uses TRBV5-4 with TRBJ2-3; a possible D gene is TRBD2 (6 bases). V was cut by 2 bases and J by 5 bases, with 15 bases left in between. The CDR3 spans 15 residues. CDR1 and CDR2 from the germline V gene are SGHNT and YYREEE (reference sequence). The CDR3 bases are TGTGCCAGCAGCTTAGGCGGGCGGGAAGAAGATACGCAGTATTTT. The encoded protein is CASSLGGREEDTQYF.

This chain joins TRBV6-5 and TRBJ2-3, with 12 bases lining up with TRBD2. The CDR3 runs 15 residues. The germline V gene encodes CDR1 MNHEY and CDR2 SVGAGI. V lost 2 bases to trimming and J lost 6 bases; unmatched junction nucleotides: 3. The CDR3 bases are TGTGCCAGCAGTTACCTAGCGGGAGGGAGGGATACGCAGTATTTT. Encoded protein: CASSYLAGGRDTQYF.

A single count supports this clone. V is TRBV4-2 and J is TRBJ2-2; 10 bases fit TRBD2. Germline V gene data show CDR1 as LGHNA and CDR2 as YNFKEQ. This CDR3 contains 16 residues. The J segment lost 2 bases and the V segment lost 4 bases, leaving 4 bases of the junction unmatched. The CDR3 DNA reads TGTGCCAGCAGCCCACAGCGGGGGGGCAACACCGGGGAGCTGTTTTTT. Amino acids: CASSPQRGGNTGELFF.

The chain is built from TRBV25-1 and TRBJ2-1, with TRBD2 identical over 12 bases. Germline V lookup: CDR1 MGHDK, CDR2 SYGVNS. This CDR3 has 16 residues. The trim removed 3 bases at V and 3 bases at J, leaving 3 bases unmatched. Here the CDR3 DNA reads TGTGCCAGCAGTGATTCGGGACTAGCGGGCTACAATGAGCAGTTCTTC. It translates to CASSDSGLAGYNEQFF.

The chain carries TRBV7-2 and TRBJ2-1, with no clear D. The CDR3 consists of 14 residues. V was clipped by 1 base and J by 6 bases, with 10 bases between them. Germline-derived CDR1 and CDR2 are SGHTA and FQGNSA. CDR3 region: CASSLDILTNEQFF. CDR3 coding DNA: TGTGCCAGCAGCTTAGATATACTAACCAATGAGCAGTTCTTC.

This clone was observed once. V usage is TRBV28 and J usage is TRBJ2-7, with 9 positions matching TRBD2. The CDR3 totals 15 residues. V gave up 1 base and J gave up 2 bases; unmatched junction bases: 3. In germline, CDR1 is MDHEN, CDR2 SYDVKM. CDR3 region: CASSLLVAGAYEQYF. In nucleotides, the CDR3 is TGTGCCAGCAGTTTATTGGTAGCGGGGGCCTACGAGCAGTACTTC.

The rearrangement joins TRBV5-1 to TRBJ2-1, with 8 bases that match TRBD2. The CDR3 length is 17 residues. Trimming removed 1 base from V and 0 bases from J; junction bases left unmatched: 6. The germline V gene has CDR1 SGHRS and CDR2 YFSETQ. In DNA form, the CDR3 reads TGCGCCAGCAGCTTGTCCCGGGGGGGAATCTCCTACAATGAGCAGTTCTTC. This codes for CASSLSRGGISYNEQFF.

This clone occurred once. The chain is built from TRBV11-2 and TRBJ1-2; D uncertain. V lost 3 bases and J 5 bases, leaving 19 bases between the germline ends. Germline CDR1 reads SGHAT; CDR2 reads FQNNGV. CDR3 length: 16 amino acids. This CDR3 is CASSLGEFPPLYGYTF. The CDR3 DNA reads as TGTGCCAGCAGCTTGGGCGAATTTCCCCCACTGTATGGCTACACCTTC.

The J gene is TRBJ2-7, the V gene TRBV6-5, with 8 positions matching TRBD1. V was clipped by 2 bases and J by 2 bases; unmatched bases: 5. CDR1 and CDR2 from the germline V gene are MNHEY and SVGAGI. The CDR3 is 15 residues long. In DNA form, the CDR3 reads TGTGCCAGCAGTTACGTTGCAGGGGGCACCTACGAGCAGTACTTC. Protein: CASSYVAGGTYEQYF.

The V call is TRBV6-5, the J call TRBJ2-5, with TRBD2 identical over 9 bases. The CDR3 extends over 15 amino acids. Looked up from germline, CDR1 is MNHEY and CDR2 is SVGAGI. The junction had 13 bases not matched to a gene; V was cut back by 10 bases and J by 4 bases. The CDR3 nucleotides are TGTGCCACCACCTCGGGTAGCGGGGGAGGAGAGACCCAGTACTTC. This gives the protein CATTSGSGGGETQYF.

This clone came up a few times. The genes are TRBV30 and TRBJ1-6; D may be TRBD1 (6 bases). Trimming took off 0 bases at V and 6 bases at J, with 15 bases between the two ends. CDR3 size: 16 residues. Germline CDR1 and CDR2: GTSNPN and SVGIG (reference sequence). This CDR3 reads CAWSVFRGAGNSPLHF. In DNA form, the CDR3 reads TGTGCCTGGAGTGTATTCCGGGGGGCGGGTAATTCACCCCTCCACTTT.

V gene TRBV28 combines with J gene TRBJ1-1; D possibly corresponds to TRBD1 (5 bases). With 4 bases removed from V and 4 bases from J, the gap between germline ends came to 16 bases. Looked up from germline, CDR1 is MDHEN and CDR2 is SYDVKM. The CDR3 spans 15 residues. The CDR3 sequence is CASSWVGVGGTEAFF. CDR3 coding DNA: TGTGCCAGCAGTTGGGTCGGGGTCGGGGGCACTGAAGCTTTCTTT.

The genes are TRBV5-1 and TRBJ2-3; D is ambiguous. V was trimmed by 1 base and J by 2 bases, leaving 8 bases between them. This CDR3 region has 14 residues. The germline CDR1 and CDR2 sequences are SGHRS and YFSETQ. In nucleotides, the CDR3 is TGCGCCAGCAGCTTGACGAGGTCCACAGATACGCAGTATTTT. Its protein product is CASSLTRSTDTQYF.

The chain is built from TRBV15 and TRBJ2-7, with D possibly being TRBD2 (5 bases). Germline CDR1 LNHNV, CDR2 YYDKDF (reference sequence). V lost 5 bases to trimming and J lost 2 bases, with 10 bases between them. The CDR3 runs to 13 residues. Here the CDR3 DNA reads TGTGCCACCAGCCCTACGGGAACCTACGAGCAGTACTTC. Translating gives CATSPTGTYEQYF.

CDR3 protein: CASSPDRAFGYTF. The CDR3 DNA sequence: TGTGCCAGCAGCCCCGACAGGGCTTTTGGCTACACCTTC. The chain employs TRBV11-2 and TRBJ1-2, with TRBD1 identical over 7 bases. The CDR3 contains 13 residues. The ends lost 5 bases at V and 7 bases at J; junction bases unmatched: 7. Germline V gene lookup returns CDR1 SGHAT and CDR2 FQNNGV.